Here is one T cell receptor (beta chain) with its context. The antigen is not known. These data originate in a study of monozygotic twins with inflammatory bowel disease. Study conclusions and caveats: The sharing of clonotypes with others was lower in IBD patients than in healthy twins, especially with disease activity.

Germline-derived CDR1 and CDR2 are LNHDA and SQIVND (reference sequence). The CDR3 extends over 13 amino acids. From approximately 3,500 ng of total RNA, each TCR library was prepared. Eight distinct reactions (per sample) were used to make the cDNA. Template switching added UMIs carrying a 6-nucleotide sample barcode. TCRdb reprocessed the 5' RACE reads and keeps a single row for each CDR3 protein, giving no DNA. The sample has fewer than 350,000 distinct CDR3 sequences; the top ten hold approximately 2%. This clonotype originated in a human donor with ulcerative colitis or Crohn's disease, or a healthy co-twin of an affected twin (not recorded which). This chain links TRBV19 with TRBJ2-7; the TCRdb call, TRBD1, lacks DNA for checking. Sample: blood. This CDR3 reads CASSLRVTYEQYF.